This T cell receptor (beta chain) was sequenced during a study of radiation and T cells in renal cell carcinoma. Sample time point: baseline pretreatment blood. Specified treatment: 15 Gy SBRT to primary tumor, nephrectomy 4 weeks later. This clone came up a few times. Its target is not known. Libraries were prepared by immunoSEQ multiplex PCR; TCRdb keeps only in-frame clonotypes and omits some of them. The sample lists 130,000 or so clones; around 78% were seen once. General study findings and limits: From baseline, blood top tumor clonotypes peaked at 2 weeks post-radiation.

This receptor was identified in a woman aged 45-60 years with renal cell carcinoma. The starting material was blood, obtained from a patient whose treatment included radiotherapy and nephrectomy.

CDR3 in amino acids: CASSLAGRVGSPLHF. CDR3 DNA: TGTGCCAGCAGCTTAGCCGGTCGGGTGGGGTCACCCCTCCACTTT. The chain employs TRBV7-9 and TRBJ1-6; no reliable D call. In germline, CDR1 is SEHNR, CDR2 FQNEAQ (reference sequence). The CDR3 is 15 amino acids. V lost 0 bases to trimming and J lost 10 bases, with 13 bases between them. The full variable domain, in which reference TRBV7-9 and TRBJ1-6 provide the parts outside the CDR3, is DTGVSQNPRHKITKRGQNVTFRCDPISEHNRLYWYRQTLGQGPEFLTYFQNEAQLEKSRLLSDRFSAERPKGSFSTLEIQRTEQGDSAMYLCASSLAGRVGSPLHFGNGTRLTVT.